The clone carrying this T cell receptor beta chain has just a few counts. Its antigen is undetermined. These data are taken from a study of T-cell memory formation after mild COVID-19. Study as a whole: For the most part, TCR clusters were specific to one donor.

Germline loops: CDR1 SGHTA, CDR2 FQGNSA. This CDR3 has 16 residues. The ends were cut back, 3 bases at V and 4 bases at J, with 17 bases in the middle. General study findings and limits: In pre-infection memory, a portion of responding clones appeared, which suggested that cross-reactive memory joined.

TCR alpha and TCR beta cDNA libraries carrying sample barcodes and UMIs came from 5'RACE with constant-segment primers. TCRdb analysed the 5' RACE reads with MiXCR anew, one entry per CDR3 protein. Of around 430,000 distinct CDR3 sequences in the sample, approximately 15% were seen once. The V gene is TRBV7-2, the J gene TRBJ2-3, with D perhaps TRBD2 (5 bases). This clonotype originated in a man between 18 and 35 years old who had mild COVID-19 (a few samples of this study predate the infection). Cell type and time point are not known. Sequenced material: PBMCs or a T cell subset sorted from them (not recorded which). The chain's CDR3 is CASSLQWSGRPDTQYF. Here the CDR3 DNA reads TGTGCCAGCAGCTTGCAGTGGAGCGGCCGCCCAGATACGCAGTATTTT.